This record covers a single T cell receptor (beta chain). The sample is drawn from a study of blood T cell repertoires in COVID-19. Study information: Sources were T cells, B-cell-depleted T cells, or PBMCs; the material itself was cDNA or gDNA.

Original analysis: Reference gene primer amplification yielded estimated nucleated cell counts. Clones were read by immunoSEQ multiplex PCR, and TCRdb kept only the in-frame ones, dropping some. D and trimming were read from the DNA, whereas the V and J calls and clone size are those reported in that table. The data hold tens of thousands of clones, with about 72% observed a single time. Germline lookup yields CDR1 PRHDT and CDR2 FYEKMQ (reference sequence). CDR3 length equals 15 residues. With 3 bases removed from V and 0 bases from J, the gap between germline ends came to 6 bases. This receptor was taken from a man in his 70s with active or convalescent COVID-19. The V gene is TRBV13, the J gene TRBJ1-6; D call uncertain. Sequences were obtained from peripheral blood. The CDR3, as DNA: TGTGCCAGCAGCTTTGGACTCTCCTATAATTCACCCCTCCACTTT. This codes for CASSFGLSYNSPLHF. Using reference TRBV13 and TRBJ1-6 for the parts outside the CDR3, the full variable domain is AAGVIQSPRHLIKEKRETATLKCYPIPRHDTVYWYQQGPGQDPQFLISFYEKMQSDKGSIPDRFSAQQFSDYHSELNMSSLELGDSALYFCASSFGLSYNSPLHFGNGTRLTVT.